Listed below are T cell receptor beta chains from one sample, sequenced in a study of glioma-infiltrating T cells. TCRdb recomputed calls from the multiplex PCR reads with MiXCR, one row per CDR3 protein. The sample records about 180,000 distinct CDR3 sequences, around 40% being singletons. Material for sequencing was glioma tissue, nonneoplastic brain tissue, or PBMCs (not recorded which). The receptors come from a human donor with low-grade glioma or glioblastoma, undergoing nonglioma brain surgery, or in good health (not recorded which). Both conserved end residues are part of each CDR3. D genes are given only for firm matches. Clone size is not always given. Where it is, it says once, few, many or a class for expanded clones.

d_call: -; j_call: TRBJ2-5; clone_size: -; v_call: TRBV29-1; cdr3_aa: CSVVAGEGETQYF; cdr3_nt: TGCAGCGTGGTAGCAGGGGAGGGAGAGACCCAGTACTTC
d_call: -; j_call: TRBJ1-1; clone_size: -; v_call: TRBV6-1; cdr3_aa: CASSPTGKMSTEAFF; cdr3_nt: TGTGCCAGCAGCCCTACGGGAAAAATGAGCACTGAAGCTTTCTTT
d_call: -; j_call: TRBJ1-5; clone_size: -; v_call: TRBV6-1; cdr3_aa: CASSGEADSNQPKHF; cdr3_nt: TGTGCCAGCAGCGGAGAAGCCGATAGCAATCAGCCCAAGCATTTT
d_call: -; j_call: TRBJ2-7; clone_size: many; v_call: TRBV7-9; cdr3_aa: CASSAASYEQYF; cdr3_nt: TGTGCCAGCAGCGCCGCCTCCTACGAGCAGTACTTC
d_call: -; j_call: TRBJ1-6; clone_size: -; v_call: TRBV11-1; cdr3_aa: CASISPTPGVGNSPLHF; cdr3_nt: TGTGCCAGCATCTCGCCCACCCCAGGGGTCGGGAATTCACCCCTCCACTTT
d_call: TRBD2; j_call: TRBJ2-3; clone_size: many; v_call: TRBV20-1; cdr3_aa: CSAKRLAGGFTDTQYF; cdr3_nt: TGCAGTGCTAAAAGACTAGCGGGAGGGTTCACAGATACGCAGTATTTT
d_call: -; j_call: TRBJ2-1; clone_size: -; v_call: TRBV10-2; cdr3_aa: CASQGGPGNEQFF; cdr3_nt: TGTGCCTCCCAGGGGGGGCCCGGGAATGAGCAGTTCTTC
d_call: -; j_call: TRBJ2-7; clone_size: -; v_call: TRBV4-1; cdr3_aa: CASSPAGSYAYEQNF; cdr3_nt: TGCGCCAGCAGCCCCGCGGGATCCTATGCCTACGAGCAGAACTTC
d_call: -; j_call: TRBJ2-5; clone_size: -; v_call: TRBV7-6; cdr3_aa: CASSLGTSQGLGTQYF; cdr3_nt: TGTGCCAGCAGCTTAGGAACGTCCCAGGGGTTAGGGACCCAGTACTTC
d_call: -; j_call: TRBJ2-1; clone_size: many; v_call: TRBV2; cdr3_aa: CASRRSSYNEQFF; cdr3_nt: TGTGCCAGCCGGAGGAGCTCCTACAATGAGCAGTTCTTC
d_call: TRBD1; j_call: TRBJ2-1; clone_size: -; v_call: TRBV11-2; cdr3_aa: CASSPERTGTQFF; cdr3_nt: TGTGCCAGCAGCCCGGAAAGGACAGGGACGCAGTTCTTC
d_call: TRBD2; j_call: TRBJ2-1; clone_size: -; v_call: TRBV19; cdr3_aa: CASSGLASFNEQFF; cdr3_nt: TGTGCCAGTAGTGGACTAGCGAGTTTTAATGAGCAGTTCTTC
d_call: -; j_call: TRBJ2-5; clone_size: many; v_call: TRBV15; cdr3_aa: CATSRDPGYDQETQYF; cdr3_nt: TGTGCCACCAGCAGAGATCCGGGGTACGATCAAGAGACCCAGTACTTC
d_call: TRBD2; j_call: TRBJ2-1; clone_size: many; v_call: TRBV27; cdr3_aa: CASSLGTSGNNEQFF; cdr3_nt: TGTGCCAGCAGTCTAGGGACTAGCGGAAACAATGAGCAGTTCTTC
d_call: TRBD2; j_call: TRBJ2-7; clone_size: few; v_call: TRBV11-2; cdr3_aa: CASSPMGLANEQYF; cdr3_nt: TGTGCCAGCAGCCCGATGGGACTAGCTAACGAGCAGTACTTC
d_call: -; j_call: TRBJ1-1; clone_size: many; v_call: TRBV6-1; cdr3_aa: CASSGGTGLGEAFF; cdr3_nt: TGTGCCAGCAGTGGGGGAACAGGGTTGGGTGAAGCTTTCTTT
d_call: -; j_call: TRBJ1-4; clone_size: many; v_call: TRBV27; cdr3_aa: CASSRGATNEKLFF; cdr3_nt: TGTGCCAGCAGCCGGGGGGCCACTAATGAAAAACTGTTTTTT
d_call: TRBD1; j_call: TRBJ1-5; clone_size: -; v_call: TRBV30; cdr3_aa: CAWETGVGQPQHF; cdr3_nt: TGTGCCTGGGAAACAGGGGTGGGTCAGCCCCAGCATTTT
d_call: TRBD2; j_call: TRBJ2-1; clone_size: -; v_call: TRBV6-5; cdr3_aa: CASSAGLAGYNEQFF; cdr3_nt: TGTGCCAGCAGTGCGGGACTAGCGGGCTACAATGAGCAGTTCTTC
d_call: -; j_call: TRBJ1-1; clone_size: few; v_call: TRBV2; cdr3_aa: CAEAEGSTEAFF; cdr3_nt: TGTGCGGAAGCAGAGGGGTCGACTGAAGCTTTCTTT
d_call: -; j_call: TRBJ2-7; clone_size: -; v_call: TRBV28; cdr3_aa: CATRRRLSSYEQYF; cdr3_nt: TGTGCCACCCGACGACGGCTGAGCTCCTACGAGCAGTACTTC
d_call: TRBD1; j_call: TRBJ1-2; clone_size: many; v_call: TRBV7-2; cdr3_aa: CASSLRPRQGKDYGYTF; cdr3_nt: TGTGCCAGCAGCCTAAGACCGAGACAGGGGAAAGACTATGGCTACACCTTC
d_call: TRBD1; j_call: TRBJ2-4; clone_size: -; v_call: TRBV28; cdr3_aa: CASSPPRTGVNIKYF; cdr3_nt: TGTGCCAGCAGTCCTCCTCGAACAGGGGTAAACATTAAGTACTTC
d_call: -; j_call: TRBJ2-1; clone_size: -; v_call: TRBV20-1; cdr3_aa: CSAKVRALNEKSF; cdr3_nt: TGCAGTGCTAAGGTCCGGGCCCTCAATGAGAAGTCCTTC